Shown below are 26 T cell receptor beta chains from a single sample sequenced in a study of blood T cell repertoires in COVID-19. Method: immunoSEQ multiplex PCR; TCRdb's copy keeps in-frame clones and lacks some. The sample includes a few hundred thousand clones, 89% of them seen just once. The sequenced sample was peripheral blood. The receptor source for this set is a woman aged 40 to 50 who had recovered from COVID-19.

The V gene is TRBV19, the J gene TRBJ2-2; no clear D. The CDR3 is 14 amino acids. Germline CDR1 reads LNHDA; CDR2 reads SQIVND (reference sequence). V lost 2 bases and J 6 bases, leaving 10 bases between the germline ends. The CDR3 DNA follows: TGTGCCAGTAGTATATACACACCGCCCGGGGAGCTGTTTTTT. As protein: CASSIYTPPGELFF.

The chain recombines TRBV4-2 with TRBJ2-2; 8 bases are a match to TRBD1. Germline CDR1 reads LGHNA; CDR2 reads YNFKEQ. J lost 7 bases, V lost 0 bases, and 4 bases had no gene match. The CDR3 contains 15 residues. CDR3 bases: TGTGCCAGCAGCCAAGACCAGGGGGCAGGCGGGGAGCTGTTTTTT. Its protein is CASSQDQGAGGELFF.

This chain links TRBV2 with TRBJ2-3; possibly TRBD2 for D (6 bases). This CDR3 spans 14 amino acids. Deletions cut 7 bases from V and 5 bases from J, with 16 bases between. The V gene's germline CDR1 is SNHLY and CDR2 FYNNEI. In DNA, the CDR3 is TGTGCCAGCACGTGGGAGCGGGTACTAGATACGCAGTATTTT. It specifies CASTWERVLDTQYF.

V and J are TRBV9 and TRBJ2-7, with 7 positions matching TRBD1. V lost 5 bases to trimming and J lost 4 bases; unmatched junction nucleotides: 9. CDR3 length: 14 amino acids. Germline CDR1 is SGDLS and CDR2 is YYNGEE. CDR3 DNA: TGTGCCAGCAGTCAGCGAGACAGGGTTTACGAGCAGTACTTC. This gives the protein CASSQRDRVYEQYF.

The chain couples TRBV7-3 to TRBJ2-3; 13 bases match TRBD2. V shed 5 bases and J 5 bases; nucleotides not matched to a gene: 10. The germline gives CDR1 SGHTA, CDR2 FQGTGA. The CDR3 sequence is 17 residues long. CDR3: CASSLSGLAGVGDTQYF. The CDR3 bases are TGTGCCAGCAGCCTATCCGGACTAGCGGGGGTGGGAGATACGCAGTATTTT.

The rearrangement joins TRBV12-3 or TRBV12-4 to TRBJ2-1; D is uncertain. CDR3 length: 11 residues. V was cut by 7 bases and J by 4 bases, with 5 bases left in between. The CDR3, as DNA: TGTGCCAGCACTCGGTACAATGAGCAGTTCTTC. This encodes CASTRYNEQFF.

In its sample, this clone was seen a few times. This chain connects TRBV6-1 to TRBJ2-2, with 10 bases identical to TRBD2. Trimming took 4 bases from V and 4 from J; bases not matched to a gene: 6. The germline V gene encodes CDR1 MNHNS and CDR2 SASEGT. The CDR3 has 16 residues. CDR3 bases: TGTGCCAGCAGTGCTCTAGCGGGGGACGGCACCGGGGAGCTGTTTTTT. Protein: CASSALAGDGTGELFF.

This clone has just one count. The chain is built from TRBV5-1 and TRBJ2-5; D call uncertain. This CDR3 has 13 amino acids. Looked up from germline, CDR1 is SGHRS and CDR2 is YFSETQ. Trimming cost V 4 bases and J 2 bases, with 9 bases left between them. The CDR3 sequence: CASSLLTQETQYF. The CDR3 DNA follows: TGCGCCAGCAGCCTTCTCACTCAAGAGACCCAGTACTTC.

The chain couples TRBV27 to TRBJ1-2; 11 bases map to TRBD1. CDR1 is MNHEY, CDR2 SMNVEV, per germline (reference sequence). V gave up 10 bases and J gave up 7 bases; unmatched junction bases: 11. The CDR3 sequence is 14 residues long. The CDR3 DNA follows: TGTGCCACCAGAGTAGGACAGGGGGCGTCTGGCTACACCTTC. Residues: CATRVGQGASGYTF.

The chain carries TRBV6-2 or TRBV6-3 and TRBJ2-5; 12 nucleotides agree with TRBD2. CDR1 and CDR2 (germline): MNHEY, SVGEGT. The trim removed 5 bases at V and 5 bases at J, leaving 9 bases unmatched. CDR3 size: 16 residues. The DNA of the CDR3 is TGTGCCAGCAGTACCCAGACTAGCGGGAGATCTGAGACCCAGTACTTC. Translated: CASSTQTSGRSETQYF.

The chain employs TRBV28 and TRBJ1-2; D is unclear. The germline V gene encodes CDR1 MDHEN and CDR2 SYDVKM. Trimming shortened V by 7 bases and J by 3 bases, and 15 bases separated the two germline ends. The CDR3 has 14 residues. The CDR3 here is CASTLRREDYGYTF. The CDR3 DNA reads TGTGCCAGCACTCTCCGTAGGGAGGACTATGGCTACACCTTC.

The chain is built from TRBV5-6 and TRBJ2-5, with TRBD1 matching over 7 bases. After removal of 4 bases from V and 1 base from J, the junction contained 7 bases not matched to a gene. The V gene's germline CDR1 is SGHDT and CDR2 YYEEEE. The CDR3 totals 15 residues. CDR3 DNA: TGTGCCAGCAGCCTTCTGGGACAGATCCAAGAGACCCAGTACTTC. Translated: CASSLLGQIQETQYF.

The chain is built from TRBV19 and TRBJ1-5, with D maybe TRBD1 (5 bases). Germline V gives CDR1 LNHDA, CDR2 SQIVND (reference sequence). Trimming took 6 bases from V and 3 from J, leaving 21 bases between them. The CDR3 loop spans 17 amino acids. The CDR3, as DNA: TGTGCCAGTAGGAATGGGGTGGAGGGGTGGGCCAATCAGCCCCAGCATTTT. Protein: CASRNGVEGWANQPQHF.

The chain employs TRBV6-5 and TRBJ1-6, with 7 bases lining up with TRBD1. The CDR3 is 14 residues long. The trim removed 4 bases at V and 9 bases at J, leaving 6 bases unmatched. In germline, CDR1 is MNHEY, CDR2 SVGAGI. The CDR3 DNA sequence: TGTGCCAGCAGTTCGACAGGGTTAGGTTCACCCCTCCACTTT. This sequence encodes CASSSTGLGSPLHF.

The chain carries TRBV3-1 (or the pseudogene TRBV3-2) and TRBJ2-4; 7 bases are a match to TRBD1. This CDR3 comprises 18 residues. Germline CDR1 reads LGHDT; CDR2 reads YNNKEL (reference sequence). V gave up 2 bases and J gave up 8 bases; unmatched junction bases: 18. CDR3 coding DNA: TGTGCCAGCAGCCAAAAACAGGGGATGAGGGGGCTAACTGACATTCAGTACTTC. Protein sequence: CASSQKQGMRGLTDIQYF.

The rearrangement joins TRBV5-4 to TRBJ1-2; D call uncertain. Germline assignment: CDR1 SGHNT and CDR2 YYREEE (reference sequence). The CDR3 runs 13 residues. V lost 2 bases, J lost 8 bases, and 13 bases lay in between. The CDR3 bases are TGTGCCAGCAGCTTTTATTCCACGGGAGGCTACACCTTC. Translating it yields CASSFYSTGGYTF. Together with reference TRBV5-4 and TRBJ1-2, the CDR3 gives the full variable domain: ETGVTQSPTHLIKTRGQQVTLRCSSQSGHNTVSWYQQALGQGPQFIFQYYREEENGRGNFPPRFSGLQFPNYSSELNVNALELDDSALYLCASSFYSTGGYTFGSGTRLTVV.

The table lists this clone with a few counts. The genes are TRBV11-2 and TRBJ2-2; D may be TRBD2 (5 bases). Germline assignment: CDR1 SGHAT and CDR2 FQNNGV. The CDR3 runs to 15 residues. Trimming stripped 2 bases from V and 3 bases from J, with 10 bases between. In nucleotides, the CDR3 is TGTGCCAGCAGCTTATGGTCTAGCCACACCGGGGAGCTGTTTTTT. Amino acids: CASSLWSSHTGELFF.

The J gene is TRBJ1-6, the V gene TRBV7-9; perhaps TRBD1 as D (5 bases). CDR3 length equals 12 residues. V lost 5 bases and J lost 14, with 13 bases in between. The V gene's germline CDR1 is SEHNR and CDR2 FQNEAQ (reference sequence). The CDR3 is CASSPRGESLHF. The CDR3 DNA reads as TGTGCCAGCAGCCCCCGGGGGGAATCCCTCCACTTT.

This clone occurred a few times. The chain uses TRBV18 and TRBJ1-6; D is perhaps TRBD1 (5 bases). The CDR3 spans 14 residues. The germline V and J ends were trimmed by 4 bases and 8 bases, with 12 bases remaining between them. Per germline, CDR1 KGHSH and CDR2 LQKENI. CDR3 in DNA: TGTGCCAGCTCACTGCTTACGGGGGATTCACCCCTCCACTTT. Its protein product is CASSLLTGDSPLHF.

The genes are TRBV24-1 and TRBJ2-1; 11 bases match TRBD2. J lost 4 bases, V lost 11 bases, and 3 bases had no gene match. Germline V CDR1 and CDR2: KGHDR, SFDVKD. The CDR3 has 13 amino acids. CDR3 nucleotide sequence: TGTGCCATCGGGACTAGCGGTTACAATGAGCAGTTCTTC. This translates into CAIGTSGYNEQFF.

The J gene is TRBJ2-1, the V gene TRBV7-9; 11 bases agree with TRBD2. The CDR3 has 15 residues. The germline CDR1 and CDR2 sequences are SEHNR and FQNEAQ (reference sequence). With V trimmed by 5 bases and J by 7 bases, 7 bases remained unmatched. The CDR3 sequence is CASSGIAGGRNEQFF. CDR3 nucleotide sequence: TGTGCCAGCAGCGGGATAGCGGGAGGGAGGAATGAGCAGTTCTTC.

This chain joins TRBV2 and TRBJ1-1, with D perhaps TRBD1 (5 bases). The CDR3 consists of 13 residues. Trimming cost V 2 bases and J 8 bases, with 12 bases left between them. Germline V gives CDR1 SNHLY, CDR2 FYNNEI. The CDR3 region has the DNA TGTGCCAGCAGTGAACAGGGTGCTGCGGAAGCTTTCTTT. Its protein product is CASSEQGAAEAFF.

The chain links TRBV28 to TRBJ1-4; 9 bases agree with TRBD1. Germline V gene lookup returns CDR1 MDHEN and CDR2 SYDVKM. Trimming removed 5 bases from V and 8 bases from J; junction bases left unmatched: 6. The CDR3 totals 14 residues. CDR3 bases: TGTGCCAGCAGTGAGGGACAGGGTGAGGAAAAACTGTTTTTT. It yields the protein CASSEGQGEEKLFF. Variable domain in full (rest from reference TRBV28 and TRBJ1-4): DVKVTQSSRYLVKRTGEKVFLECVQDMDHENMFWYRQDPGLGLRLIYFSYDVKMKEKGDIPEGYSVSREKKERFSLILESASTNQTSMYLCASSEGQGEEKLFFGSGTQLSVL.

Comments on this clone: The same CDR3 is also encoded by other DNA sequences in this sample. The V and J genes are TRBV11-2 and TRBJ1-2; D is ambiguous. The CDR3 has 12 residues. Per germline, CDR1 SGHAT and CDR2 FQNNGV. Between the trimmed V and J ends, which lost 1 base and 3 bases, there was a span of 3 bases. The CDR3 nucleotides are TGTGCCAGCAGCTTAGGCGACTATGGCTACACCTTC. This codes for CASSLGDYGYTF.

The J gene is TRBJ1-1, the V gene TRBV6-1, with D possibly matching TRBD1 (6 bases). Looked up from germline, CDR1 is MNHNS and CDR2 is SASEGT. Trimming took 4 bases from V and 3 from J, leaving 24 bases between them. The CDR3 consists of 18 residues. The CDR3 reads CASSGVFIIGGEDTEAFF. In DNA form, the CDR3 reads TGTGCCAGCAGTGGCGTTTTTATTATAGGGGGGGAGGACACTGAAGCTTTCTTT.

The CDR3 DNA reads TGTGCCTGGAGTCGGACAGAGAGTTCACCCCTCCACTTT. It yields the protein CAWSRTESSPLHF. The V call is TRBV30, the J call TRBJ1-6; tentative D call: TRBD1 (6 bases). The CDR3 sequence is 13 residues long. Trimming took off 2 bases at V and 9 bases at J, with 11 bases between the two ends. The germline V gene has CDR1 GTSNPN and CDR2 SVGIG (reference sequence).